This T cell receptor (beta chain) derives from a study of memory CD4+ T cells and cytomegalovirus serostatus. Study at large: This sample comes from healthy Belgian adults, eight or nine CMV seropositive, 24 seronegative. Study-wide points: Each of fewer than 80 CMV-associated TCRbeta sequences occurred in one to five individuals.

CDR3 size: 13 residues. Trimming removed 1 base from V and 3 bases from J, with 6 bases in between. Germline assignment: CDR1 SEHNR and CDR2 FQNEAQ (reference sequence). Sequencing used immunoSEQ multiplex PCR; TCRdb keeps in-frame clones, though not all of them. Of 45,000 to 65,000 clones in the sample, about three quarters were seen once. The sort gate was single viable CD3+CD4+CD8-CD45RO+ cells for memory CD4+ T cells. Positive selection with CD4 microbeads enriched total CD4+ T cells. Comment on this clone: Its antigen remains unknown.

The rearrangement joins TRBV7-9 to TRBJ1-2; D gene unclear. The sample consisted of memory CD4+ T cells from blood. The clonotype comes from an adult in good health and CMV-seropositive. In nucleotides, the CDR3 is TGTGCCAGCAGCTTAGGGGATTACTATGGCTACACCTTC. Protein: CASSLGDYYGYTF.